Listed below are T cell receptor beta chains from one sample, sequenced in a study of cytomegalovirus exposure and HLA in healthy donors. Using immunoSEQ multiplex PCR, the repertoire was profiled, and TCRdb retains in-frame clones only, with some absent. The table shows tens of thousands of clones, with approximately 70% occurring only once. Input material: PBMCs. The source of these receptors is a man aged 45-65 years in good health and CMV-seronegative. CDR3s include the opening cysteine and the closing phenylalanine or tryptophan. Fields, in order: D gene, V gene, J gene, clone size, CDR3 DNA, CDR3 protein. A D gene is named only where the DNA matches it firmly. Clone size is stated in some rows and not others, as once, few, many or a class when expanded.

D: .; V: TRBV27; J: TRBJ1-1; size: .; DNA: TGTGCCAGCAGTTCCAGGTACAGCACTGAAGCTTTCTTT; CDR3: CASSSRYSTEAFF
D: .; V: TRBV11-3; J: TRBJ2-5; size: .; DNA: TGTGCCAGCAGCATTGTCACAGAAGATGGGGAGACCCAGTACTTC; CDR3: CASSIVTEDGETQYF
D: TRBD2; V: TRBV13; J: TRBJ2-3; size: .; DNA: TGTGCCAGCAGCTTACAATCTAGCGGGGGCCGTATCACAGATACGCAGTATTTT; CDR3: CASSLQSSGGRITDTQYF
D: .; V: TRBV4-3; J: TRBJ1-1; size: .; DNA: TGCGCCAGCAGCCAAGATGTCCCGCGAGGCGCTGAAGCTTTCTTT; CDR3: CASSQDVPRGAEAFF
D: TRBD2; V: TRBV10-2; J: TRBJ2-1; size: few; DNA: TGCGCCAGCGGGGGAGGGAAGCGGGAGTCGTACAATGAGCAGTTCTTC; CDR3: CASGGGKRESYNEQFF
D: .; V: TRBV5-6; J: TRBJ1-2; size: .; DNA: TGTGCCAGCAGCTTGTGGGGCGATGGCTACACCTTC; CDR3: CASSLWGDGYTF
D: .; V: TRBV30; J: TRBJ1-3; size: few; DNA: TGTGCCTGGAACCCTCAGGGAAACACCATATATTTT; CDR3: CAWNPQGNTIYF
D: TRBD2; V: TRBV4-3; J: TRBJ2-3; size: .; DNA: TGCGCCAGCAGCCAAGAGGTAGCGGGGCTGACAGATACGCAGTATTTT; CDR3: CASSQEVAGLTDTQYF
D: TRBD1; V: TRBV5-1; J: TRBJ1-1; size: few; DNA: TGCGCCAACCTAACTCGTGGACAGGGTGCTGAAGCTTTCTTT; CDR3: CANLTRGQGAEAFF
D: TRBD1; V: TRBV4-3; J: TRBJ1-5; size: few; DNA: TGCGCCAGCAGACAGGACAGGGGTGGCAATCAGCCCCAGCATTTT; CDR3: CASRQDRGGNQPQHF
D: .; V: TRBV7-9; J: TRBJ2-7; size: once; DNA: TGTTCCAGCAGCTTTGACAGCTACGAGCAGTACTTC; CDR3: CSSSFDSYEQYF
D: TRBD2; V: TRBV18; J: TRBJ2-5; size: .; DNA: TGTGCCAGCTCACCGAGACTAGCGGGGGGTCAAGAGACCCAGTACTTC; CDR3: CASSPRLAGGQETQYF
D: .; V: TRBV27; J: TRBJ1-5; size: .; DNA: TGTGCCAGCAGTTCTATCGGCGGTTATCAGCCCCAGCATTTT; CDR3: CASSSIGGYQPQHF
D: .; V: TRBV28; J: TRBJ2-7; size: once; DNA: TGTGCCAGCAGTAACCACGGAGGATTACTCTACGAGCAGTACTTC; CDR3: CASSNHGGLLYEQYF
D: TRBD2; V: TRBV30; J: TRBJ2-5; size: .; DNA: TGTGCCTGGAGTGTGCTAGCGGGAGTTGGGGAGACCCAGTACTTC; CDR3: CAWSVLAGVGETQYF
D: .; V: TRBV28; J: TRBJ2-7; size: .; DNA: TGTGCCAGCAGTACATACCGAGCGATGGACTACGAGCAGTACTTC; CDR3: CASSTYRAMDYEQYF
D: TRBD2; V: TRBV6-5; J: TRBJ2-1; size: once; DNA: TGTGCCAGCAGTTACTTTAGCGGGGCTTACAATGAGCAGTTCTTC; CDR3: CASSYFSGAYNEQFF
D: TRBD2; V: TRBV10-3; J: TRBJ2-3; size: .; DNA: TGTGCCATCCTGGCTAGCGGGAGTAGGGCGCAGTATTTT; CDR3: CAILASGSRAQYF
D: .; V: TRBV5-6; J: TRBJ2-1; size: .; DNA: TGTGCCAGCAGCTTGGGAAGGGGTTGGGATGAGCAGTTCTTC; CDR3: CASSLGRGWDEQFF
D: TRBD1; V: TRBV5-6; J: TRBJ1-2; size: .; DNA: TGTGCCAGCAGCCCTATCGACAGGGCGGCCTATGGCTACACCTTC; CDR3: CASSPIDRAAYGYTF
D: .; V: TRBV6-1; J: TRBJ1-2; size: once; DNA: TGTGCCAGCAGTGAGGGGTGGGGAGACTATGGCTACACCTTC; CDR3: CASSEGWGDYGYTF
D: .; V: TRBV11-2; J: TRBJ1-6; size: .; DNA: TGTGCCAGCAGCTTAAGAGACAGAAATTCACCCCTCCACTTT; CDR3: CASSLRDRNSPLHF
D: TRBD2; V: TRBV19; J: TRBJ2-1; size: few; DNA: TGTGCCAGTAGTATCATGGGTAGCGGGAGTTACAATGAGCAGTTCTTC; CDR3: CASSIMGSGSYNEQFF
D: TRBD1; V: TRBV7-2; J: TRBJ1-2; size: once; DNA: TGTGCCAGCAGCTTAAATGGGGGACAGGGTATTTATGGCTACACCTTC; CDR3: CASSLNGGQGIYGYTF
D: TRBD1; V: TRBV6-5; J: TRBJ1-6; size: .; DNA: TGTGCCAGCAGTTACTCAGGGACAGGCGATTCACCCCTCCACTTT; CDR3: CASSYSGTGDSPLHF
D: .; V: TRBV7-3; J: TRBJ1-5; size: .; DNA: TGTGCCAGCAGCCTCCATCAGGGACAGCCCCAGCATTTT; CDR3: CASSLHQGQPQHF
D: .; V: TRBV15; J: TRBJ1-1; size: .; DNA: TGTGCCACCAGCAGAGATCGCGGGATCACTGAAGCTTTCTTT; CDR3: CATSRDRGITEAFF
D: TRBD1; V: TRBV29-1; J: TRBJ2-2; size: .; DNA: TGCAGCGTTGAAGACTACAGGGGGCGCGACACCGGGGAGCTGTTTTTT; CDR3: CSVEDYRGRDTGELFF
D: .; V: TRBV6-5; J: TRBJ2-2; size: .; DNA: TGTGCCAGCAGTTACGGTCAGGTGATCTACCCCGGGGAGCTGTTTTTT; CDR3: CASSYGQVIYPGELFF
D: .; V: TRBV19; J: TRBJ1-5; size: .; DNA: TGTGCCAGTCACGGGGGGCATAAGCCCCAGCATTTT; CDR3: CASHGGHKPQHF
D: TRBD1; V: TRBV27; J: TRBJ1-1; size: .; DNA: TGTGCCAGCAGTTTCTGGGACAGCCTAAACACTGAAGCTTTCTTT; CDR3: CASSFWDSLNTEAFF
D: TRBD2; V: TRBV7-2; J: TRBJ2-1; size: few; DNA: TGTGCCAGCAGCCCAAACGGACTAGCGGACAATGAGCAGTTCTTC; CDR3: CASSPNGLADNEQFF
D: .; V: TRBV5-4; J: TRBJ2-3; size: .; DNA: TGTGCCAGCAGCTTGAACGGGGTGTCCGATACGCAGTATTTT; CDR3: CASSLNGVSDTQYF
D: TRBD2; V: TRBV5-1; J: TRBJ2-1; size: .; DNA: TGCGCCAGCGAGTCGCTAGCGGGAGACAATGAGCAGTTCTTC; CDR3: CASESLAGDNEQFF
D: .; V: TRBV28; J: TRBJ1-4; size: .; DNA: TGTGCCAGCAGGACTCGGGTGGAGGGTGAAAAACTGTTTTTT; CDR3: CASRTRVEGEKLFF
D: .; V: TRBV5-1; J: TRBJ1-4; size: once; DNA: TGCGCCAGCAGCTTGGGACAAGGAGGCGGACTGGAGGGTGAAAAACTGTTTTTT; CDR3: CASSLGQGGGLEGEKLFF
D: TRBD1; V: TRBV5-1; J: TRBJ2-5; size: .; DNA: TGCGCCAGCAGCCCGGGACAGAGGTACCAAGAGACCCAGTACTTC; CDR3: CASSPGQRYQETQYF